The clone carrying this T cell receptor (beta chain) was seen repeatedly, ten times or more. No antigen is known for it. TCR beta CDR3 regions were amplified from RNA transcripts. With the HTBI primer set, the TCR CDR3 went through a first round of RT-PCR. TCRdb processed the multiplex PCR reads anew with MiXCR; each CDR3 protein has one entry. The data show hundreds of thousands of distinct CDR3 sequences, with around 22% seen just once and about 11% held by the top ten. Deletions cut 6 bases from V and 3 bases from J, with 12 bases between. The germline CDR1 and CDR2 sequences are MNHEY and SVGEGT. The CDR3 spans 13 residues. This entry belongs to a study of T cells in Graves' hyperthyroidism and ophthalmopathy. Study observations and caveats: The authors' 13 V-J model separated ophthalmopathy from stable hyperthyroidism.

Ophthalmopathy patients had moderate-to-severe active disease, CAS ≥3, NOSPECS ≥4, and disease duration under 3 months. Material: blood. This receptor was taken from a woman aged 30 to 39 with Graves' ophthalmopathy. This chain connects TRBV6-2 or TRBV6-3 to TRBJ2-7; D remains unclear. The CDR3 sequence is CASRREHGYEQYF. DNA for the CDR3: TGTGCCAGCAGACGAGAACACGGCTACGAGCAGTACTTC.